The present entry profiles one TCR beta chain with its context. J gave up 7 bases and V 6 bases, and 8 bases lay outside the gene matches. The germline CDR1 and CDR2 sequences are SNHLY and FYNNEI. The length of the CDR3 is 14 residues. This specimen belongs to a study of blood T cell repertoires in COVID-19. For the study at large: T cells, B-cell-depleted T cells, or PBMCs supplied cDNA or gDNA.

Here immunoSEQ multiplex PCR was the method, and the copy in TCRdb shows in-frame clones only, minus some. This table holds around 230,000 clones, 89% found once. The sample comprised PBMCs or T cells enriched from blood (not recorded which). This clonotype originated in a woman in her twenties or thirties with acute COVID-19. The V call is TRBV2, the J call TRBJ2-2; 7 bases fit TRBD1. The CDR3: CASSRGLSGGELFF. CDR3 nucleotides: TGTGCCAGCAGCAGGGGGTTAAGCGGCGGGGAGCTGTTTTTT.